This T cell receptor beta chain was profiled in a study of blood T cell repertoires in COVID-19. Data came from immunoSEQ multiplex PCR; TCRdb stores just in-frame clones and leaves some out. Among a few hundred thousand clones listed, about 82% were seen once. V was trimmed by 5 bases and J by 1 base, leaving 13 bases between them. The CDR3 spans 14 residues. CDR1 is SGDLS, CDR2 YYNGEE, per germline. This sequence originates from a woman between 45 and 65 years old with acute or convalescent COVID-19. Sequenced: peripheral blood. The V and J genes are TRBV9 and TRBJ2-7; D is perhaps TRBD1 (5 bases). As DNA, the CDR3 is TGTGCCAGCAGTTATAAAGACAGATCCTACGAGCAGTACTTC. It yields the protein CASSYKDRSYEQYF.